These 25 T cell receptor beta chains share one sample of origin, sequenced in a study of blood T cell repertoires in COVID-19. Libraries were prepared by immunoSEQ multiplex PCR; TCRdb keeps only in-frame clonotypes and omits some of them. The repertoire holds about 280,000 clones, with roughly 85% as singletons. The sequenced sample was PBMCs or T cells enriched from blood (not recorded which). These receptors were collected from a woman aged 50 to 60 who had recovered from COVID-19.

The chain joins TRBV13 to TRBJ2-7; tentative D call: TRBD1 (6 bases). Germline values: CDR1 PRHDT, CDR2 FYEKMQ (reference sequence). The CDR3 length is 14 residues. V shed 5 bases and J shed 3 bases, with 14 bases lying between them. CDR3 sequence (DNA): TGTGCCAGCAGCAGGACAGTAAATAACTACGAGCAGTACTTC. This encodes CASSRTVNNYEQYF.

The chain is built from TRBV19 and TRBJ1-4; D perhaps matches TRBD1 (5 bases). The germline CDR1 and CDR2 sequences are LNHDA and SQIVND (reference sequence). This CDR3 spans 14 amino acids. V lost 10 bases and J lost 8, with 20 bases in between. Written as DNA, the CDR3 is TGTGCCACCTGGGCAGGGACTGTGGGCGAAAAACTGTTTTTT. It yields the protein CATWAGTVGEKLFF. The full variable domain, completed using reference TRBV19 and TRBJ1-4, is DGGITQSPKYLFRKEGQNVTLSCEQNLNHDAMYWYRQDPGQGLRLIYYSQIVNDFQKGDIAEGYSVSREKKESFPLTVTSAQKNPTAFYLCATWAGTVGEKLFFGSGTQLSVL.

The J gene is TRBJ1-5, the V gene TRBV21-1; the table's D call, TRBD1, has no DNA check behind it. TRBV21-1 is a listed pseudogene. The CDR3 spans 20 residues. The CDR3 DNA reads as TGTGCCAGCAGCCTTAACCGAGGACAGCGAATAATCTGGAGCAATCAGCCCCAGCATTTT. Protein product: CASSLNRGQRIIWSNQPQHF.

The genes are TRBV12-5 and TRBJ1-2, with 9 nucleotides matching TRBD1. Germline lookup yields CDR1 LGHNT and CDR2 FRNRAP. CDR3 length equals 13 residues. Trimming at V came to 7 bases and at J to 9 bases, leaving 9 bases not matched to a gene. In DNA, the CDR3 is TGTGCTAGTGCCCTCGGGGACAGGGCGAGCTACACCTTC. Its translation is CASALGDRASYTF. Together with reference TRBV12-5 and TRBJ1-2, the CDR3 gives the full variable domain: DARVTQTPRHKVTEMGQEVTMRCQPILGHNTVFWYRQTMMQGLELLAYFRNRAPLDDSGMPKDRFSAEMPDATLATLKIQPSEPRDSAVYFCASALGDRASYTFGSGTRLTVV.

The J gene is TRBJ2-7, the V gene TRBV5-8, with 9 bases matching TRBD2. This CDR3 has 15 amino acids. Trimming at V came to 5 bases and at J to 3 bases, leaving 9 bases not matched to a gene. Looked up from germline, CDR1 is SGHTS and CDR2 is YDEGEE. This CDR3 reads CASRRGGANVYEQYF. DNA of the CDR3: TGTGCCAGCAGGCGGGGGGGCGCGAATGTCTACGAGCAGTACTTC.

This clone has a count of ten or more. V usage is TRBV30 and J usage is TRBJ1-1; 8 bases are shared with TRBD1. Germline CDR1 GTSNPN, CDR2 SVGIG (reference sequence). The CDR3 contains 16 residues. With V trimmed by 3 bases and J by 4 bases, 13 bases remained unmatched. The CDR3 nucleotides are TGTGCCTGGAGCGATGGGACAGGCAACCGGGGCACTGAAGCTTTCTTT. Translating it yields CAWSDGTGNRGTEAFF.

CDR3 residues: CASSQTTRGEQYF. The CDR3 coding sequence is TGCGCCAGCAGCCAAACCACTAGAGGCGAGCAGTACTTC. The chain joins TRBV4-1 to TRBJ2-7, with D possibly being TRBD2 (5 bases). The V gene's germline CDR1 is MGHRA and CDR2 YSYEKL. V was shortened by 2 bases and J by 6 bases, with 11 bases between the two germline ends. The CDR3 runs to 13 residues.

The chain couples TRBV10-2 to TRBJ1-2, with 8 bases that match TRBD1. The CDR3 totals 13 residues. V dropped 7 bases and J dropped 6; count of bases not matched to a gene: 7. Germline V gene data show CDR1 as WSHSY and CDR2 as SAAADI. CDR3 nucleotide sequence: TGCGCCAGCATGGCAGGGGGCGGTCATGGCTACACCTTC. It specifies CASMAGGGHGYTF.

The chain combines TRBV29-1 with TRBJ1-1, with 10 bases aligning to TRBD1. Per germline, CDR1 SQVTM and CDR2 ANQGSEA. The CDR3 runs to 12 residues. Trimming took 5 bases from V and 5 from J; bases not matched to a gene: 2. In DNA form, the CDR3 reads TGCAGCGTTCGGACAGGGGGAACTGAAGCTTTCTTT. Protein product: CSVRTGGTEAFF.

The gene calls are TRBV5-1 and TRBJ2-3; maybe TRBD1 (6 bases). The CDR3 has 17 amino acids. The germline V gene encodes CDR1 SGHRS and CDR2 YFSETQ. V dropped 1 base and J dropped 3 bases, with 18 bases sitting between them. CDR3 nucleotide sequence: TGCGCCAGCAGCTTGTCATTGGCGACAGGCCTAACAGATACGCAGTATTTT. This translates into CASSLSLATGLTDTQYF.

V usage is TRBV5-1 and J usage is TRBJ2-2, with TRBD2 as a possible D gene (7 bases). The CDR3 has 15 residues. The V end was cut by 0 bases, the J end by 4 bases, with 10 bases between. Germline CDR1 and CDR2: SGHRS and YFSETQ. The CDR3 DNA is TGCGCCAGCAGCTTGGAAGGGGGGGCCACCGGGGAGCTGTTTTTT. It specifies CASSLEGGATGELFF.

The chain employs TRBV30 and TRBJ1-5, with D tentatively TRBD1 (6 bases). Germline V gene lookup returns CDR1 GTSNPN and CDR2 SVGIG (reference sequence). CDR3 length equals 13 residues. V was clipped by 7 bases and J by 2 bases, with 12 bases between them. The CDR3 loop reads CAYQRQGNQPQHF. CDR3 nucleotide sequence: TGTGCCTACCAAAGACAGGGCAATCAGCCCCAGCATTTT.

V usage is TRBV3-1 (or the pseudogene TRBV3-2) and J usage is TRBJ2-5, with D perhaps matching TRBD2 (6 bases). The CDR3 extends over 13 amino acids. Trimming removed 11 bases from V and 2 bases from J, with 15 bases in between. Germline lookup yields CDR1 LGHDT and CDR2 YNNKEL (reference sequence). The CDR3 coding sequence is TGTGCCGCAGCCGGGACTTTTCAAGAGACCCAGTACTTC. Its protein product is CAAAGTFQETQYF.

The chain couples TRBV28 to TRBJ2-5; 9 nucleotides agree with TRBD2. The ends lost 4 bases at V and 2 bases at J; junction bases unmatched: 14. Germline assignment: CDR1 MDHEN and CDR2 SYDVKM. The CDR3 loop spans 18 amino acids. The DNA for the CDR3 is TGTGCCAGCAGTTCACTATTTCGCGGGGGGGCTGGGCAAGAGACCCAGTACTTC. It translates to CASSSLFRGGAGQETQYF.

This clone was picked up many times. The V gene is TRBV5-1, the J gene TRBJ2-7; 7 bases fit TRBD2. Germline CDR1 and CDR2: SGHRS and YFSETQ. V gave up 0 bases and J gave up 0 bases; unmatched junction bases: 9. The CDR3 loop spans 17 amino acids. Here the CDR3 reads CASSLEFGGRSSYEQYF. Here the CDR3 DNA reads TGCGCCAGCAGCTTGGAGTTCGGGGGGAGAAGCTCCTACGAGCAGTACTTC.

V usage is TRBV11-2 and J usage is TRBJ1-1; 8 bases line up with TRBD1. The CDR3 length is 15 residues. Trimming took 4 bases from V and 6 from J; bases not matched to a gene: 10. The germline gives CDR1 SGHAT, CDR2 FQNNGV. The CDR3 DNA follows: TGTGCCAGCAGCTCCACGGACAGGGTGTTGCCTGAAGCTTTCTTT. Amino acids: CASSSTDRVLPEAFF.

This clone appeared a few times. The chain links TRBV7-2 to TRBJ2-2; 9 nucleotides agree with TRBD1. CDR3 length: 14 residues. Germline lookup yields CDR1 SGHTA and CDR2 FQGNSA. Trimming removed 6 bases from V and 5 bases from J; junction bases left unmatched: 4. The CDR3 coding sequence is TGTGCCAGCAGTGGACAGGGGCGTACCGGGGAGCTGTTTTTT. Amino acids: CASSGQGRTGELFF.

In regard to this clone: At one end the junction does not follow the germline gene, possibly because of a read error. V is TRBV6-5 and J is TRBJ1-1; 7 nucleotides match TRBD1. The CDR3 consists of 11 residues. The germline V gene encodes CDR1 MNHEY and CDR2 SVGAGI. In nucleotides, the CDR3 is TGTGCCAGCAGCGACAGGGACAGACCCCCGTTT. The encoded protein is CASSDRDRPPF.

The V and J genes are TRBV29-1 and TRBJ1-1, with D unresolved. CDR1 is SQVTM, CDR2 ANQGSEA, per germline. The CDR3 covers 13 residues. V gave up 7 bases and J gave up 2 bases, with 14 bases separating them. The CDR3 DNA follows: TGCAGCGCTGGACTCGGGGAAAACACTGAAGCTTTCTTT. This sequence encodes CSAGLGENTEAFF.

V gene TRBV9 combines with J gene TRBJ2-2, with D tentatively TRBD1 (7 bases). The V and J ends lost 0 bases and 5 bases respectively, with 11 bases between them. The germline gives CDR1 SGDLS, CDR2 YYNGEE. This CDR3 region has 15 residues. The CDR3 sequence is CASSVVSGGTGELFF. The CDR3 DNA is TGTGCCAGCAGCGTAGTTTCAGGGGGGACCGGGGAGCTGTTTTTT.

The rearrangement links TRBV4-2 to TRBJ2-7; D gene ambiguous. From germline, CDR1 is LGHNA and CDR2 YNFKEQ. The ends were cut back, 0 bases at V and 4 bases at J, with 7 bases in the middle. This CDR3 is 13 amino acids long. CDR3 in DNA: TGTGCCAGCAGCCAAGAGTCTCCTTACGAGCAGTACTTC. It is translated as CASSQESPYEQYF.

V is TRBV5-6 and J is TRBJ1-5, with D possibly being TRBD1 (5 bases). The CDR3 covers 14 residues. Deletions cut 0 bases from V and 1 base from J, with 5 bases between. Germline V lookup: CDR1 SGHDT, CDR2 YYEEEE. For the CDR3, the DNA is TGTGCCAGCAGCTTGGAGGGGAGCAATCAGCCCCAGCATTTT. This gives the protein CASSLEGSNQPQHF.

The chain combines TRBV16 with TRBJ2-7; TRBD2 is a possible D gene (5 bases). Germline CDR1 is KGHSY and CDR2 is FQNENV. V lost 4 bases, J lost 3 bases, and 16 bases lay in between. The CDR3 is made up of 15 amino acids. CDR3 loop: CASSPRGLAGYEQYF. In DNA form, the CDR3 reads TGTGCCAGCAGCCCTCGAGGCCTAGCCGGCTACGAGCAGTACTTC.

The CDR3 is CASSQEGGGYQPQHF. Written as DNA, the CDR3 is TGCGCCAGCAGCCAAGAAGGAGGGGGCTATCAGCCCCAGCATTTT. The gene calls are TRBV4-1 and TRBJ1-5; 7 nucleotides agree with TRBD1. The CDR3 runs 15 residues. From germline, CDR1 is MGHRA and CDR2 YSYEKL. V trimming: 0 bases; J trimming: 5 bases; junction bases outside the gene matches: 4.

About this clone itself: Distinct nucleotide sequences in the sample also encode this CDR3. The rearrangement uses TRBV5-1 and TRBJ1-1; maybe TRBD1 (6 bases). CDR3 length: 15 residues. Germline loops: CDR1 SGHRS, CDR2 YFSETQ. The V end lost 4 bases, the J end lost 1 base, and 14 bases lay between the germline ends. In DNA form, the CDR3 reads TGCGCCAGCAGCCTTAGACCGGACAGGAACACTGAAGCTTTCTTT. Translation: CASSLRPDRNTEAFF.